A single sample gave rise to the 3 T cell receptor beta chains below, sequenced in a study of response to subunit inactivated influenza vaccine. TCRdb re-called the RT-PCR reads through MiXCR, storing one row per CDR3 protein. In the table there are about 310,000 distinct CDR3 sequences, just over 20% of which are singletons. The sample consisted of PBMCs from blood, taken 21 months after vaccination. These receptors originate from a man in his fifties or sixties who received an inactivated influenza vaccine.

The gene calls are TRBV3-1 and TRBJ2-3; D might be TRBD2 (5 bases). Germline lookup yields CDR1 LGHDT and CDR2 YNNKEL (reference sequence). V lost 7 bases and J lost 0, with 14 bases in between. The CDR3 consists of 15 residues. The CDR3 is CASTYRGLSTDTQYF. CDR3 nucleotide sequence: TGTGCCAGCACCTACCGCGGGCTGAGCACAGATACGCAGTATTTT.

The chain has TRBV11-2 and TRBJ2-5; a possible D gene is TRBD1 (6 bases). CDR3 length equals 13 residues. The V end was cut by 4 bases, the J end by 7 bases, with 13 bases between. Germline lookup yields CDR1 SGHAT and CDR2 FQNNGV. CDR3 sequence reads: CASSSGGLMTQYF. The CDR3 bases are TGTGCCAGCAGCTCTGGGGGCCTGATGACCCAGTACTTC.

This clonotype showed up just a few times. This chain's CDR3 is CASAVNTGTVYYEQYF. CDR3 bases: TGCGCCAGCGCTGTTAATACCGGGACAGTGTACTACGAGCAGTACTTC. V is TRBV5-1 and J is TRBJ2-7; 7 bases align to TRBD1. Germline V gives CDR1 SGHRS, CDR2 YFSETQ. The CDR3 covers 16 residues. The J segment lost 3 bases and the V segment lost 7 bases, leaving 16 bases of the junction unmatched.